This TCR beta chain is from a study of cytomegalovirus exposure and HLA in healthy donors. Trimming at V came to 0 bases and at J to 2 bases, leaving 1 base not matched to a gene. Germline CDR1 and CDR2: LGHNA and YSLEER. This CDR3 is built from 15 residues. With 60 Vbeta and 13 Jbeta primers, the PCR was carried out. Only in-frame clones appear in the TCRdb table, and some are missing; sequencing was by immunoSEQ multiplex PCR. The sample has some 85,000 clones, 60% to 85% seen once. Sequencing was done on a sample of PBMCs. This TCR came from a woman in her forties in good health and CMV-seropositive. The chain combines TRBV4-3 with TRBJ2-7; the match to TRBD2 covers 10 bases. This CDR3 is CASSQETSGAYEQYF. CDR3 in DNA: TGCGCCAGCAGCCAAGAAACTAGCGGGGCCTACGAGCAGTACTTC.